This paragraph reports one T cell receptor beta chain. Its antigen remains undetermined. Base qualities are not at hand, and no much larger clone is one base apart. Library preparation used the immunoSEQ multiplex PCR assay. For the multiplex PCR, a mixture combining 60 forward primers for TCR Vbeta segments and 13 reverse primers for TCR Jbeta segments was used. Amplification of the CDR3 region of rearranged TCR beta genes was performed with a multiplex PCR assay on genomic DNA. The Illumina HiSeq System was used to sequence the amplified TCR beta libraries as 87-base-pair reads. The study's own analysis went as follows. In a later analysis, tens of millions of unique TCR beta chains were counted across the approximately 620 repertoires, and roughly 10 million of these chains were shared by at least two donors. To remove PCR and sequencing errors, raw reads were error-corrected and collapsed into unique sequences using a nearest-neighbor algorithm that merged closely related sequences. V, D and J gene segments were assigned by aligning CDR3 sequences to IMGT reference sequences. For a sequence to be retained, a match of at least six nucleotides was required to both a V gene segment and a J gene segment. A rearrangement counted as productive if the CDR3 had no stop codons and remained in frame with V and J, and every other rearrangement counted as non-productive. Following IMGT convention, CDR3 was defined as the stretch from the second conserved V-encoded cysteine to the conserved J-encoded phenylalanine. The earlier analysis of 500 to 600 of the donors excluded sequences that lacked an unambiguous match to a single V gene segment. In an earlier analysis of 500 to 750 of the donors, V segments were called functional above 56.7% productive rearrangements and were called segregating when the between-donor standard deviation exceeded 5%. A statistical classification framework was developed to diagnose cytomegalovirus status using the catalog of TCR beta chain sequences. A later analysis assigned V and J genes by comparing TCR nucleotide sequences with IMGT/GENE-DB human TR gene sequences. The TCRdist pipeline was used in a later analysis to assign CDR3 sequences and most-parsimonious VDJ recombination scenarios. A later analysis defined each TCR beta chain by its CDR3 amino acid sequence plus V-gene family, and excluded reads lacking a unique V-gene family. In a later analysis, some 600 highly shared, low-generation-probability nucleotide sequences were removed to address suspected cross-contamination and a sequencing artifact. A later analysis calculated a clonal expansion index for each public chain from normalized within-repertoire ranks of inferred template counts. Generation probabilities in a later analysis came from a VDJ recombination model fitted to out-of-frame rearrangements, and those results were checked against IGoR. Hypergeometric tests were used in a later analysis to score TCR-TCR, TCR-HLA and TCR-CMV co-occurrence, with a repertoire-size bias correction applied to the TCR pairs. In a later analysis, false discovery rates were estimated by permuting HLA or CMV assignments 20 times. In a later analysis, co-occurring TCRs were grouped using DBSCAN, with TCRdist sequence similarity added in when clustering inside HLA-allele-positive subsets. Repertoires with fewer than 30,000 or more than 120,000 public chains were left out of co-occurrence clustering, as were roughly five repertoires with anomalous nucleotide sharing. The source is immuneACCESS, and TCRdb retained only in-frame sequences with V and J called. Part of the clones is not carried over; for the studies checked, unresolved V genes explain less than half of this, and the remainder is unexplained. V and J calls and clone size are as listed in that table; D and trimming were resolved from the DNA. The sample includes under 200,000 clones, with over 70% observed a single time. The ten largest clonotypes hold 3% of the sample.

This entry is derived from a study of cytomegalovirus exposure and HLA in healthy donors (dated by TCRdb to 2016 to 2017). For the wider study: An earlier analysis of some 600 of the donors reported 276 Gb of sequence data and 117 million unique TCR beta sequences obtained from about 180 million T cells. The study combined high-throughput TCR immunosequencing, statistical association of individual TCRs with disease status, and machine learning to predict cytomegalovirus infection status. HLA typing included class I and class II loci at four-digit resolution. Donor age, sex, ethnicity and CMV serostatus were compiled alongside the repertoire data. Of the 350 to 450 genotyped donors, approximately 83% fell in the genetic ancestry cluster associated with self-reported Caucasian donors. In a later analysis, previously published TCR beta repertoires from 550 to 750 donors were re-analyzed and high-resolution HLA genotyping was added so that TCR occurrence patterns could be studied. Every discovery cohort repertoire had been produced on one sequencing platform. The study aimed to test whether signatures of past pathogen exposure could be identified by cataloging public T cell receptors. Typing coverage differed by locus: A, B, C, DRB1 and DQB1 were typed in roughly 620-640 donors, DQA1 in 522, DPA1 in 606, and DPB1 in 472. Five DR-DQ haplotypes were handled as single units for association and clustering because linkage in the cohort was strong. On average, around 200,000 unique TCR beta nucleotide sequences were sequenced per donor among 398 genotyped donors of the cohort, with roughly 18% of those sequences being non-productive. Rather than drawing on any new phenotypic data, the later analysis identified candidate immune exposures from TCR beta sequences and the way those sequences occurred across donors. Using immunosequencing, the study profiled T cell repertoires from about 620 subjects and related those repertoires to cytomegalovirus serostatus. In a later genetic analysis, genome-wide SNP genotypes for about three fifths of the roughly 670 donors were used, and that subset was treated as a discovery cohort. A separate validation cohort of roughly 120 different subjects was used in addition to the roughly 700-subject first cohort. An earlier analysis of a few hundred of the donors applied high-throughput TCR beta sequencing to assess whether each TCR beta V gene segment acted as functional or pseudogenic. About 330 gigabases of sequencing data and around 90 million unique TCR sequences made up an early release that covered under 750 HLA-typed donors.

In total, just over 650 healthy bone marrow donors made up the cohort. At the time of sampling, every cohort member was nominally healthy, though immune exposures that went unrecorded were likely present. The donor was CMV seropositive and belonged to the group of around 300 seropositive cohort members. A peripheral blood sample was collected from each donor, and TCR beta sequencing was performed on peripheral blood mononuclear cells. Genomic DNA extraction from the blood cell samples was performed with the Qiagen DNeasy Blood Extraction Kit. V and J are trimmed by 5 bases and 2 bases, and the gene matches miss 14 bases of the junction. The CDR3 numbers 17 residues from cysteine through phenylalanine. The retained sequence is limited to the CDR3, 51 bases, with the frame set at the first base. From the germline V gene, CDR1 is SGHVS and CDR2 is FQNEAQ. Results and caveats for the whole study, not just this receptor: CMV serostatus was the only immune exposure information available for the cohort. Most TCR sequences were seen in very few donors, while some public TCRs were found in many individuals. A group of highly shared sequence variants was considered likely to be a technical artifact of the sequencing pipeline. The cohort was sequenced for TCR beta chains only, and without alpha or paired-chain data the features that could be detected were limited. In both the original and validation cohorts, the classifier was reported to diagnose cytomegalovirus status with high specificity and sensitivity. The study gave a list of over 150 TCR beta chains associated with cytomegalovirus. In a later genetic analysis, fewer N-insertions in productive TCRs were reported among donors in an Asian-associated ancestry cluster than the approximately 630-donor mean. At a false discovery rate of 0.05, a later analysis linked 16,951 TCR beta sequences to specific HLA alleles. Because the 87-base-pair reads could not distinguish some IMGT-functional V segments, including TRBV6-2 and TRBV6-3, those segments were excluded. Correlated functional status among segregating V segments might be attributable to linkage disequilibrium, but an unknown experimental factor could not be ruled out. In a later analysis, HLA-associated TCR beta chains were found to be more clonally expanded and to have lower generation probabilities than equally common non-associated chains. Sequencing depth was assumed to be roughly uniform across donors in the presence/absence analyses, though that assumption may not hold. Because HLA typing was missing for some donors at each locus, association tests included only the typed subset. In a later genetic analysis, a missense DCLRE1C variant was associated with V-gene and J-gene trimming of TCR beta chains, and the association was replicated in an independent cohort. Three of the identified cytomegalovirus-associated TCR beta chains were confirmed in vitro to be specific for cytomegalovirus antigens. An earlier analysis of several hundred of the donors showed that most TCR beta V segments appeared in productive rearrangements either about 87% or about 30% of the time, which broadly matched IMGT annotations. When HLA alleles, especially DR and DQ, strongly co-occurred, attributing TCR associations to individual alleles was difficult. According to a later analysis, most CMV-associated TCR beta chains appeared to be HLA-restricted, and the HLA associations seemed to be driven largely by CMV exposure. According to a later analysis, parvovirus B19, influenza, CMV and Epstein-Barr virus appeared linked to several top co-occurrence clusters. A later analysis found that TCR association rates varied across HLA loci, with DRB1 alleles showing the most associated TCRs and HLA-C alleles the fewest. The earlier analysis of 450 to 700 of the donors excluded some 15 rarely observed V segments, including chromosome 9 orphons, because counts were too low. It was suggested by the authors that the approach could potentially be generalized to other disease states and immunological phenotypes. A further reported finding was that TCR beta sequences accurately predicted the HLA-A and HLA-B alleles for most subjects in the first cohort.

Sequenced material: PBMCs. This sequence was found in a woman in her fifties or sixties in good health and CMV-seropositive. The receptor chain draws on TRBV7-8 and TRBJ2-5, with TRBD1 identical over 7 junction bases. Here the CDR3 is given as CASSHRGPGQPQETQYF. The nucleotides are TGTGCCAGCAGCCATAGGGGCCCGGGACAGCCGCAAGAGACCCAGTACTTC.